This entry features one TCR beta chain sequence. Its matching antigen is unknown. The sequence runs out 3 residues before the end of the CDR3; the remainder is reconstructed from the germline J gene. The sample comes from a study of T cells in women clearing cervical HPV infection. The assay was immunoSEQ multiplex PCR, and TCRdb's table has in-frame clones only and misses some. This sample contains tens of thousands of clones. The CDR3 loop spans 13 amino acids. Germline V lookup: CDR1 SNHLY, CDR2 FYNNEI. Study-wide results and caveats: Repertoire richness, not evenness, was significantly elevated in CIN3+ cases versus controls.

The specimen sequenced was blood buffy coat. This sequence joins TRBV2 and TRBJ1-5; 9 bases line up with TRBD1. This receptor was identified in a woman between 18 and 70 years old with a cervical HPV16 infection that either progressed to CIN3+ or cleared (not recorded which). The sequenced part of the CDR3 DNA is TGTGCCAGCAGCGTACAGGGGGCCCCCCCC. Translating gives CASSVQGAPP. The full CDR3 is CASSVQGAPPQHF.